These T cell receptor beta chains were read from a single sample in a study of T-cell reconstitution after alpha-beta-depleted transplantation in children. TCRdb independently ran MiXCR on the PCR reads; one entry per CDR3 protein. The sample lists about 640,000 distinct CDR3 sequences; approximately 17% were seen once. The sequencing here drew on PBMCs from the stem cell graft donor, taken from the stem cell graft. These receptors were taken from a human donor who donated a stem cell graft to a child with acute myeloid leukemia. The CDR3 runs from the conserved cysteine through the conserved F or W.

length | J | V | CDR3
15 | TRBJ2-5 | TRBV13 | CASSFRTGPQETQYF
14 | TRBJ1-1 | TRBV9 | CASSVGPRDTEAFF
16 | TRBJ1-1 | TRBV5-1 | CASSLGWTVTNTEAFF
15 | TRBJ1-1 | TRBV18 | CASSPPTAGNTEAFF
14 | TRBJ2-3 | TRBV20-1 | CSANSGGAADTQYF
15 | TRBJ1-5 | TRBV15 | CATSRAGQGNQPQHF
16 | TRBJ1-1 | TRBV28 | CASRTPGQDPYTEAFF
16 | TRBJ2-1 | TRBV5-5 | CASSLGAGTAYNEQFF
15 | TRBJ2-5 | TRBV7-2 | CASSPRTGGGETQYF
14 | TRBJ2-2 | TRBV7-2 | CASSPLSNTGELFF
15 | TRBJ1-5 | TRBV20-1 | CSARRDKGGNQPQHF
14 | TRBJ2-3 | TRBV7-2 | CASSPSHSTDTQYF
13 | TRBJ1-2 | TRBV5-5 | CASSLRQDLGYTF
19 | TRBJ2-5 | TRBV4-3 | CASSQDHRRGAYQLETQYF
13 | TRBJ2-1 | TRBV29-1 | CSVEQGGGNEQFF
14 | TRBJ1-2 | TRBV12-3/TRBV12-4 | CASSLPPGDYGYTF
16 | TRBJ2-7 | TRBV6-5 | CASSYAPGTVPYEQYF
11 | TRBJ1-1 | TRBV29-1 | CSVAGGAEAFF
15 | TRBJ1-6 | TRBV10-3 | CAISDFGTLNSPLHF
14 | TRBJ1-2 | TRBV15 | CATSGTGEFYGYTF
11 | TRBJ2-2 | TRBV15 | CATSSYGELFF
15 | TRBJ1-2 | TRBV7-2 | CASSLVATAYYGYTF
15 | TRBJ2-1 | TRBV12-3/TRBV12-4 | CASSLVPGHSNEQFF
22 | TRBJ1-1 | TRBV3-1 | CASSQFLRAVLYSNQGNTEAFF
17 | TRBJ1-3 | TRBV7-9 | CASSLGVFGASGNTIYF
15 | TRBJ2-1 | TRBV7-2 | CASSLGGTGIHEQFF
14 | TRBJ1-5 | TRBV7-2 | CASTKGTGDQPQHF
14 | TRBJ2-5 | TRBV7-9 | CASNLHVGQETQYF
15 | TRBJ2-7 | TRBV4-3 | CASSQTGTGPNEQYF
14 | TRBJ2-6 | TRBV12-3/TRBV12-4 | CASSLGIGANVLTF
14 | TRBJ2-7 | TRBV15 | CATSSHERIHEQYF
17 | TRBJ2-1 | TRBV24-1 | CDTSDLQSLGSYNEQFF
16 | TRBJ2-7 | TRBV6-1 | CASSPRTGVSTYEQYF
16 | TRBJ2-3 | TRBV20-1 | CSARDTTSGGTDTQYF
14 | TRBJ1-3 | TRBV20-1 | CSAKRADPGNTIYF
15 | TRBJ1-1 | TRBV5-1 | CASSWGRGENTEAFF
13 | TRBJ1-2 | TRBV29-1 | CSVLADPIVGYTF
11 | TRBJ2-5 | TRBV20-1 | CSPGGPETQYF
14 | TRBJ1-6 | TRBV18 | CASSAGQSNSPLHF
13 | TRBJ1-1 | TRBV12-3/TRBV12-4 | CASSLWQGAEAFF
14 | TRBJ1-1 | TRBV20-1 | CSARVSGTNTEAFF
14 | TRBJ1-5 | TRBV20-1 | CSASSGVPGQPQHF
13 | TRBJ2-3 | TRBV6-1 | CASSDLGEGTQYF
18 | TRBJ1-4 | TRBV16 | CASSQSAGGLATNEKLFF
12 | TRBJ2-2 | TRBV24-1 | CATRVLTGELFF
14 | TRBJ2-5 | TRBV20-1 | CSARDSGVQETQYF
12 | TRBJ1-2 | TRBV12-3/TRBV12-4 | CASSSGGYGYTF
15 | TRBJ2-7 | TRBV11-3 | CASSHRDSQLREQYF
14 | TRBJ1-5 | TRBV20-1 | CSATRTGMNQPQHF
14 | TRBJ2-1 | TRBV12-3/TRBV12-4 | CASTVGTRYNEQFF
15 | TRBJ2-1 | TRBV5-1 | CASGTSGAPYNEQFF
14 | TRBJ2-7 | TRBV7-2 | CASSLVHSGGEQYF
16 | TRBJ1-6 | TRBV20-1 | CSARDVTTGGDSPLHF
14 | TRBJ2-4 | TRBV25-1 | CASSEWRGQNIQYF
13 | TRBJ2-5 | TRBV4-1 | CASSLTARETQYF
16 | TRBJ2-2 | TRBV7-3 | CASSSQARMGTGELFF
14 | TRBJ2-1 | TRBV7-2 | CASSLAPPEFEQFF
15 | TRBJ1-6 | TRBV20-1 | CSAPLQELPNSPLHF
15 | TRBJ2-1 | TRBV20-1 | CSAPRRGGPTDEQFF
15 | TRBJ2-1 | TRBV12-3/TRBV12-4 | CASTTPGDRYNEQFF